The clone carrying this TCR beta chain was detected many times. The antigen is not known. Ligated cDNA underwent four rounds of PCR with nested alpha and beta constant region primers and SP2. Blood and skin TCR RNA was reverse transcribed with alpha and beta constant primers. TCRdb independently ran MiXCR on the UMI-ligation and nested PCR reads; one entry per CDR3 protein. The repertoire holds 11,000 to 15,000 distinct CDR3 sequences, with around 5.5% as singletons. The entry originates in a study of naive and memory T cell subsets. Treatment denoted: skin biopsy from PPD injection site in Mantoux-positive individual. TCR cDNA received a 3' ligated oligonucleotide that carried a UMI. Individuals with a positive Mantoux test gave biopsies from PPD-injected skin. Unsorted total RNA, about 1 to 1000 ng, was DNase treated before reverse transcription. This CDR3 has 13 amino acids. Trimming left V 3 bases short and J 11 bases short, with 17 bases between. Germline V gene data show CDR1 as SGHDT and CDR2 as YYEEEE.

Study-wide results and limits: TCRs were reportedly recovered from both biopsy types, mostly tuberculin test sites.

The specimen comprised skin, sampled from a tuberculin skin test site. The TCR originated in an adult in good health. The chain couples TRBV5-6 to TRBJ1-1; TRBD1 is a possible D gene (6 bases). CDR3 nucleotide sequence: TGTGCCAGCAGCTCCCGGGGGGCCGTTTCGGCTTTCTTT. Its translation: CASSSRGAVSAFF.